This TCR beta chain originates from a study of T cells in Graves' hyperthyroidism and ophthalmopathy. In this sample, this clonotype turned up many times. Amplified regions were TCR beta CDR3 sequences from RNA transcripts. The study used the HTBI primer set for a first-round RT-PCR of the TCR CDR3. From the multiplex PCR reads, TCRdb called clonotypes with MiXCR, one entry per CDR3 protein. Found here are under 650,000 distinct CDR3 sequences, around 15% of them singletons; the top ten hold over 3.5%. CDR3 length: 15 amino acids. The germline V and J ends were trimmed by 0 bases and 6 bases, with 12 bases remaining between them.

Sequencing was performed on blood. The source of this sequence is a woman in her thirties with Graves' hyperthyroidism. This chain uses TRBV12-3 or TRBV12-4 with TRBJ1-5; D unclear. The CDR3 here is CASSLAQEAGQPQHF. CDR3 bases: TGTGCCAGCAGTTTAGCGCAGGAGGCCGGTCAGCCCCAGCATTTT.